The 14 T cell receptor beta chains reported below all come from one sample, sequenced in a study of T cells in Graves' hyperthyroidism and ophthalmopathy. Amplification of TCR beta CDR3 regions used RNA as the template. In the first-round RT-PCR of the TCR CDR3, the HTBI primer set was used. Via MiXCR, TCRdb re-called the multiplex PCR reads, giving one row per CDR3 protein. This table holds about 180,000 distinct CDR3 sequences, 15% to 20% found once. Sequenced sample: blood. These receptors were taken from a woman aged 45-65 years with Graves' hyperthyroidism.

This clonotype was picked up many times. The chain couples TRBV6-1 to TRBJ1-5; D not certain. CDR1 and CDR2 from the germline V gene are MNHNS and SASEGT. V was pared by 6 bases and J by 0 bases, with 9 bases between. The CDR3 is made up of 14 amino acids. The CDR3 region has the DNA TGTGCCAGCAGATCAACTTATAGCAATCAGCCCCAGCATTTT. It is translated as CASRSTYSNQPQHF.

This clonotype was recorded at least ten times. V and J are TRBV29-1 and TRBJ2-5; D remains unclear. This CDR3 has 12 amino acids. Germline V CDR1 and CDR2: SQVTM, ANQGSEA. Trimming removed 2 bases at V and 7 bases at J, with 11 bases between. The DNA of the CDR3 is TGCAGCGTTGAAATCGTACTCGGGACCCAGTACTTC. Its translation is CSVEIVLGTQYF.

This clonotype came up many times. The V and J genes are TRBV19 and TRBJ1-5, with TRBD1 as a possible D gene (6 bases). With 3 bases removed from V and 7 bases from J, the gap between germline ends came to 10 bases. Germline-derived CDR1 and CDR2 are LNHDA and SQIVND (reference sequence). CDR3 length: 13 amino acids. CDR3 amino acids: CASSMQGTQPQHF. In nucleotides, the CDR3 is TGTGCCAGTAGTATGCAGGGGACGCAGCCCCAGCATTTT.

The genes are TRBV5-8 and TRBJ2-7, with TRBD1 matching over 7 bases. In germline, CDR1 is SGHTS, CDR2 YDEGEE. This CDR3 has 13 residues. V was pared by 8 bases and J by 4 bases, with 9 bases of the junction left unmatched. CDR3 coding DNA: TGTGCCAGTACAGGGGCGCAGTCGTACGAGCAGTACTTC. The encoded protein is CASTGAQSYEQYF.

This clonotype came up many times. The chain has TRBV11-2 and TRBJ2-1; D is perhaps TRBD1 (6 bases). Trimming left V 4 bases short and J 6 bases short, with 10 bases between. The CDR3 sequence is 13 residues long. CDR1 and CDR2 (germline): SGHAT, FQNNGV. The DNA of the CDR3 is TGTGCCAGCAGCTCACAGGGTTTCAATGAGCAGTTCTTC. Its protein is CASSSQGFNEQFF.

The J gene is TRBJ1-1, the V gene TRBV5-1, with no clear D. V lost 0 bases to trimming and J lost 0 bases, with 9 bases between them. CDR3 size: 15 residues. The germline V gene encodes CDR1 SGHRS and CDR2 YFSETQ. The CDR3, as DNA: TGCGCCAGCAGCTTGGGGCCCGGGGTGAACACTGAAGCTTTCTTT. As protein: CASSLGPGVNTEAFF.

This clonotype was found many times. The genes are TRBV11-2 and TRBJ2-4, with D possibly matching TRBD1 (6 bases). V was cut by 0 bases and J by 1 base, with 7 bases left in between. The CDR3 has 15 residues. Per germline, CDR1 SGHAT and CDR2 FQNNGV. The CDR3 nucleotides are TGTGCCAGCAGCTTAGAAACAGGGGCCAAAAACATTCAGTACTTC. This encodes CASSLETGAKNIQYF.

This clonotype was detected ten times or more. V gene TRBV7-9 combines with J gene TRBJ1-2; D ambiguous. Germline V gene lookup returns CDR1 SEHNR and CDR2 FQNEAQ (reference sequence). The V and J ends lost 0 bases and 3 bases respectively, with 11 bases between them. This CDR3 is 15 amino acids long. CDR3 in DNA: TGTGCCAGCAGCTTAGCCCCAAAGGGCCACTATGGCTACACCTTC. Translated: CASSLAPKGHYGYTF.

In its sample, this clonotype was seen many times. The V call is TRBV4-1, the J call TRBJ2-1; D uncertain. V was pared by 0 bases and J by 5 bases, with 5 bases between. CDR1 MGHRA and CDR2 YSYEKL come from the germline V gene. The CDR3 totals 13 residues. This CDR3 reads CASSQDFHNEQFF. CDR3 coding DNA: TGCGCCAGCAGCCAAGACTTCCACAATGAGCAGTTCTTC.

The chain recombines TRBV4-1 with TRBJ1-2; TRBD1 matches at 8 bases. V lost 2 bases, J lost 5 bases, and 10 bases stayed unmatched. The CDR3 runs to 16 residues. Germline lookup yields CDR1 MGHRA and CDR2 YSYEKL. The CDR3 sequence: CASSQPSDRGLYGYTF. CDR3 coding DNA: TGCGCCAGCAGCCAACCTAGCGACAGGGGACTTTATGGCTACACCTTC.

This clonotype was recorded many times. CDR3 nucleotide sequence: TGTGCCAGCAGTTGGGCTAGGGACCCTGAAGCTTTCTTT. This gives the protein CASSWARDPEAFF. The chain links TRBV28 to TRBJ1-1; D possibly corresponds to TRBD1 (5 bases). V was cut by 4 bases and J by 6 bases, with 12 bases left in between. Germline CDR1 reads MDHEN; CDR2 reads SYDVKM. There are 13 residues in the CDR3.

This clonotype was seen ten or more times. This chain connects TRBV7-9 to TRBJ1-5, with unresolved D. CDR1 SEHNR and CDR2 FQNEAQ come from the germline V gene (reference sequence). The CDR3 runs 14 residues. Trimming stripped 1 base from V and 2 bases from J, with 6 bases between. DNA for the CDR3: TGTGCCAGCAGCTTAGGCAGCGGCAATCAGCCCCAGCATTTT. This gives the protein CASSLGSGNQPQHF.

The chain couples TRBV13 to TRBJ2-5; TRBD2 matches 7 bases. There are 16 residues in the CDR3. Germline loops: CDR1 PRHDT, CDR2 FYEKMQ (reference sequence). The V gene end was trimmed by 3 bases and the J gene end by 1 base; junction bases not matched to a gene: 8. CDR3 protein: CASSFGTTRPQETQYF. CDR3 DNA sequence: TGTGCCAGCAGCTTCGGGACTACCCGCCCCCAAGAGACCCAGTACTTC. Based on the CDR3 plus reference TRBV13 and TRBJ2-5, the full variable domain is AAGVIQSPRHLIKEKRETATLKCYPIPRHDTVYWYQQGPGQDPQFLISFYEKMQSDKGSIPDRFSAQQFSDYHSELNMSSLELGDSALYFCASSFGTTRPQETQYFGPGTRLLVL.

This clonotype was picked up many times. This sequence joins TRBV6-2 or TRBV6-3 and TRBJ1-1; 8 bases map to TRBD1. Germline trimming cut 6 bases from V and 1 base from J; bases unmatched to any gene: 19. The CDR3 sequence is 19 residues long. CDR1 and CDR2 from the germline V gene are MNHEY and SVGEGT. DNA for the CDR3: TGTGCCAGCAGCTTCCAAACCGGTAGGACAGGGAGGGCGAACACTGAAGCTTTCTTT. As protein: CASSFQTGRTGRANTEAFF.